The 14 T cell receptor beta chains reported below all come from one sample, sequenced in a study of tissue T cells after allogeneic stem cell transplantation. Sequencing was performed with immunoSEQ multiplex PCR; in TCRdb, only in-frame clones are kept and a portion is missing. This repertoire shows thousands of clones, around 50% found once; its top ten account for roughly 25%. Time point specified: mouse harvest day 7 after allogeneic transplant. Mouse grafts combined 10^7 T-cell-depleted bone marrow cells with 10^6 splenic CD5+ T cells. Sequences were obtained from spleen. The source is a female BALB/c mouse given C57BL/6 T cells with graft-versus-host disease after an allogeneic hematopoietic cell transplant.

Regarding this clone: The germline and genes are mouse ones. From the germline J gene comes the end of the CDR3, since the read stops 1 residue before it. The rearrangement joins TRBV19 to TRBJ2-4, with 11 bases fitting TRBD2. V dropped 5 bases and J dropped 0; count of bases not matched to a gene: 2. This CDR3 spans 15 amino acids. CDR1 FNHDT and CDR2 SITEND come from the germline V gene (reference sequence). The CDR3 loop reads CASRLGGPSQNTLYF. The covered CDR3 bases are TGTGCCAGCAGACTGGGGGGGCCTAGTCAAAACACCTTGTAC.

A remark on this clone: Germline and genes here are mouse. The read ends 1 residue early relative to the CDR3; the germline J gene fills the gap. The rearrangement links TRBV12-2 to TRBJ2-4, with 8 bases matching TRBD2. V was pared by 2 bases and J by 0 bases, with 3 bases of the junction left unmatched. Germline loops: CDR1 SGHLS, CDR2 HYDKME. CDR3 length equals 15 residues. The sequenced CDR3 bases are TGTGCCAGCTCTCGACTGGGGACTAGTCAAAACACCTTGTAC. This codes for CASSRLGTSQNTLY. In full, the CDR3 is CASSRLGTSQNTLYF.

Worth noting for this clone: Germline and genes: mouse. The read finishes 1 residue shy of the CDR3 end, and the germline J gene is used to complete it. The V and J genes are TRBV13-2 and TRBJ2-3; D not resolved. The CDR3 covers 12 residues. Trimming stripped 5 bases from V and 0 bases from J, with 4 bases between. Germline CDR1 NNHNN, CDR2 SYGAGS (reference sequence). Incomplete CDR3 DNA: TGTGCCAGCGGGGCTAGTGCAGAAACGCTGTAT. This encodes CASGASAETLY. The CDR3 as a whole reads CASGASAETLYF.

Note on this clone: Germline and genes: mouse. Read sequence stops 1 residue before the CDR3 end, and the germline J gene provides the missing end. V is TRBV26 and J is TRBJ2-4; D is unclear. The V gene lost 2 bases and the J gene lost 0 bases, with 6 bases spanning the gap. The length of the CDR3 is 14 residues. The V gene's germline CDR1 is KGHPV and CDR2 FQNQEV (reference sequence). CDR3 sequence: CASSLLNSQNTLYF. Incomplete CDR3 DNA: TGTGCCAGCAGTCTGCTCAATAGTCAAAACACCTTGTAC.

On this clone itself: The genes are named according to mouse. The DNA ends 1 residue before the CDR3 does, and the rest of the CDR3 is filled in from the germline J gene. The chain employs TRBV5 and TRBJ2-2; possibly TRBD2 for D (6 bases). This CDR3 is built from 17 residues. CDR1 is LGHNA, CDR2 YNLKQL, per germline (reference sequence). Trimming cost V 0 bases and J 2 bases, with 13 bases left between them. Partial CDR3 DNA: TGTGCCAGCAGCCAAGATCGGGCCTGGGGCAACACCGGGCAGCTCTAC. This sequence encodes CASSQDRAWGNTGQLY. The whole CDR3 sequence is CASSQDRAWGNTGQLYF.

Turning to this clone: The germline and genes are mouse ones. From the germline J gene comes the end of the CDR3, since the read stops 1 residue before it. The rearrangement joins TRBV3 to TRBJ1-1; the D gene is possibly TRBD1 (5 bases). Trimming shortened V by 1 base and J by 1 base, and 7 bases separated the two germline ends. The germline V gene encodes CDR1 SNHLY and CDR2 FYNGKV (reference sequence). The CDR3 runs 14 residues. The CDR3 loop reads CASSLDGGNTEVFF. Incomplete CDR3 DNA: TGTGCCAGCAGCTTAGATGGGGGAAACACAGAAGTCTTC.

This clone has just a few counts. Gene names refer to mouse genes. The CDR3 sequence: CASSGDWGVQNTLYF. The CDR3 DNA, read in part, is TGTGCCAGCTCGGGGGACTGGGGAGTTCAAAACACCTTGTAC. The chain employs TRBV12-1 and TRBJ2-4; 10 bases map to TRBD2. The read ends 1 residue early relative to the CDR3; the germline J gene fills the gap. Germline CDR1 is SGHSN and CDR2 is HYEKVE. The CDR3 loop spans 15 amino acids. V was clipped by 4 bases and J by 2 bases; unmatched bases: 5.

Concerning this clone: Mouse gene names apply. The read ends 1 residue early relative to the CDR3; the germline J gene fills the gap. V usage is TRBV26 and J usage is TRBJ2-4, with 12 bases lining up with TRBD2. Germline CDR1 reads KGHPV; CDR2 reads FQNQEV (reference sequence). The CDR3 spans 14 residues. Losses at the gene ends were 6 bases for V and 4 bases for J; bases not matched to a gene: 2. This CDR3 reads CASSRDWGENTLYF. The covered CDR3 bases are TGTGCCAGCAGCCGGGACTGGGGGGAAAACACCTTGTAC.

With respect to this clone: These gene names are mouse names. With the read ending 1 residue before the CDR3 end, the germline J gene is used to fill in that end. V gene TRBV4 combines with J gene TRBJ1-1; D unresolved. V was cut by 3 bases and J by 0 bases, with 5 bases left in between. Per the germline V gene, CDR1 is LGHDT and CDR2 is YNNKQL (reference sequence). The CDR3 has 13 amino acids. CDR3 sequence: CASSYVTNTEVFF. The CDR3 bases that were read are TGTGCCAGCAGCTACGTTACAAACACAGAAGTCTTC. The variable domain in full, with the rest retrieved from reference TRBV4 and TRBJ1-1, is ETAVFQTPNYHVTQVGNEVSFNCKQTLGHDTMYWYKQDSKKLLKIMFSYNNKQLIVNETVPRRFSPQSSDKAHLNLRIKSVEPEDSAVYLCASSYVTNTEVFFGKGTRLTVV.

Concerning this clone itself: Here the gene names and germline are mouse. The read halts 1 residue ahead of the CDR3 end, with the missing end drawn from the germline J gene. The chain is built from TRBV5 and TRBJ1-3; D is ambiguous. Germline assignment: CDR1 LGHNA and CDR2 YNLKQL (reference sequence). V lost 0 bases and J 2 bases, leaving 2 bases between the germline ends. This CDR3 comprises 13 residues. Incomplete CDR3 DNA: TGTGCCAGCAGCCAAGATGCTGGAAATACGCTCTAT. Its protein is CASSQDAGNTLY. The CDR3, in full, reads CASSQDAGNTLYF.

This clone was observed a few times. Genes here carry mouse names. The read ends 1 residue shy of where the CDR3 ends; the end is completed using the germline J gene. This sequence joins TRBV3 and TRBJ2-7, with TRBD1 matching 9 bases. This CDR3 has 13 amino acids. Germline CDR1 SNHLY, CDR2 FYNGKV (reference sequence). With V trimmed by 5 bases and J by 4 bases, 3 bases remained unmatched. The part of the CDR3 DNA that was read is TGTGCCAGCAGCCAGGGGACAGGGTATGAACAGTAC. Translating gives CASSQGTGYEQY. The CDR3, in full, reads CASSQGTGYEQYF.

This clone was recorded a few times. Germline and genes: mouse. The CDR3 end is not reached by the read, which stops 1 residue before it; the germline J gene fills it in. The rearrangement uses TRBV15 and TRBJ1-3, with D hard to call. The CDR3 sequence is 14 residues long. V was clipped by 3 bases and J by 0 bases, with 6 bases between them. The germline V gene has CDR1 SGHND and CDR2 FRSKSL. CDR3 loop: CASSLGSSGNTLYF. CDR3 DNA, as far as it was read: TGTGCCAGCAGTTTGGGCAGTTCTGGAAATACGCTCTAT.

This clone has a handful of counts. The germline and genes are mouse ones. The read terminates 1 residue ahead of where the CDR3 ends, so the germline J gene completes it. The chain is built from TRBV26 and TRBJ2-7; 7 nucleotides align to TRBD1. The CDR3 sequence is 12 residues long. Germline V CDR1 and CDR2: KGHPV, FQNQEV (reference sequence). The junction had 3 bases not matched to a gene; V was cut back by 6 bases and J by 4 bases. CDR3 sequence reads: CASSQGQYEQYF. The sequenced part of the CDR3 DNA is TGTGCCAGCAGCCAGGGACAGTATGAACAGTAC. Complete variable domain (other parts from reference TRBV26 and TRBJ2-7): NSKVIQTPRYLVKGQGQKAKMRCIPEKGHPVVFWYQQNKNNEFKFLINFQNQEVLQQIDMTEKRFSAECPSNSPCSLEIQSSEAGDSALYLCASSQGQYEQYFGPGTRLTVL.

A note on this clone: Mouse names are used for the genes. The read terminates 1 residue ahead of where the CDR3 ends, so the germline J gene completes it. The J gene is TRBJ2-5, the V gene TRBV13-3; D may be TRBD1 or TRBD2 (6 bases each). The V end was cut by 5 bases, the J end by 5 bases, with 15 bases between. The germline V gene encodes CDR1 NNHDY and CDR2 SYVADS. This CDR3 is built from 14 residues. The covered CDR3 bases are TGTGCCAGCAGCCGAACGGGGGCGGGAGACACCCAGTAC. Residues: CASSRTGAGDTQY. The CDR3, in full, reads CASSRTGAGDTQYF.